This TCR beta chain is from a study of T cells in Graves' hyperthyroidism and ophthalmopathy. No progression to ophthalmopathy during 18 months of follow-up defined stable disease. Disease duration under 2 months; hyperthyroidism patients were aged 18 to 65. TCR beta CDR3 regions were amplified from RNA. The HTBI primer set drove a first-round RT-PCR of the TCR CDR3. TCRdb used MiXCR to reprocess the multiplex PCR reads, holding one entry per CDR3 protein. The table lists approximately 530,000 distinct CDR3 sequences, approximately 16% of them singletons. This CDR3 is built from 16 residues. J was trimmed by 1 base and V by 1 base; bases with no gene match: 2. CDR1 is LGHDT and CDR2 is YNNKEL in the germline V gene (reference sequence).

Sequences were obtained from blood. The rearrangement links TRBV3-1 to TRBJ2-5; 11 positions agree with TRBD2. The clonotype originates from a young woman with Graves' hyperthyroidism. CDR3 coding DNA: TGTGCCAGCAGCCAAGGACTAGCGGGACCCCAAGAGACCCAGTACTTC. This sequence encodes CASSQGLAGPQETQYF.